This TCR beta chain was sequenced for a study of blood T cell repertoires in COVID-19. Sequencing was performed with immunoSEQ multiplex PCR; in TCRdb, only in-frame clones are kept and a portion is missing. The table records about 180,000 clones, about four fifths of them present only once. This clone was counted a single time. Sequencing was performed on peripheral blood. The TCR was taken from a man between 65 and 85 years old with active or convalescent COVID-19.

The CDR3 protein is CASRKGQAARSNQPQHF. CDR3 coding DNA: TGCGCCAGCAGAAAAGGACAGGCCGCCCGAAGCAATCAGCCCCAGCATTTT. V gene TRBV4-3 combines with J gene TRBJ1-5; 7 bases fit TRBD1. V was clipped by 6 bases and J by 1 base; unmatched bases: 12. Germline V CDR1 and CDR2: LGHNA, YSLEER. The CDR3 has 17 residues.